The entry below describes one T cell receptor beta chain. Its antigen is unidentified. Repertoires were generated with immunoSEQ multiplex PCR, while TCRdb's copy carries only in-frame clones and drops some. Of about 89,000 clones listed, 90% to 95% are singletons. Germline CDR1 GTSNPN, CDR2 SVGIG (reference sequence). This CDR3 contains 15 residues. Trimming at V came to 0 bases and at J to 8 bases, leaving 10 bases not matched to a gene. These data originate in a study of T cell responses to AZD1222 COVID-19 vaccine. Pooling of second doses given at about 4 or about 12 weeks was done. Study-level results: Only six AZD1222 recipients tested seropositive at baseline.

This chain uses TRBV30 with TRBJ1-5; 7 bases align to TRBD1. The sample consisted of peripheral blood, taken 28 days after the second AZD1222 dose. The origin of this receptor is an adult who received the AZD1222 COVID-19 vaccine. The CDR3 DNA reads as TGTGCCTGGAGTGTACTGGACAGGCCGGAGGAGCCCCAGCATTTT. This encodes CAWSVLDRPEEPQHF.